Presented here are 28 T cell receptor beta chains from one specimen sequenced in a study of T cell responses to AZD1222 COVID-19 vaccine. Some clones are missing from TCRdb's copy, which holds only in-frame ones; the method was immunoSEQ multiplex PCR. This sample has fewer than 200,000 clones, with 92% found just once. Sequencing was performed on peripheral blood, taken on day 0 of AZD1222 vaccination. These receptor sequences come from an adult in good health.

The chain couples TRBV4-2 to TRBJ2-5, with a possible D match to TRBD2 (6 bases). In germline, CDR1 is LGHNA, CDR2 YNFKEQ. The V and J ends lost 1 base and 5 bases respectively, with 11 bases between them. The CDR3 is 14 amino acids. The DNA of the CDR3 is TGTGCCAGCAGCCAAGGTCCTAGCGCCGAGACCCAGTACTTC. This sequence encodes CASSQGPSAETQYF.

The chain employs TRBV27 and TRBJ2-7, with TRBD2 matching over 7 bases. The length of the CDR3 is 15 residues. The junction had 11 bases not matched to a gene; V was cut back by 6 bases and J by 3 bases. Germline-derived CDR1 and CDR2 are MNHEY and SMNVEV (reference sequence). The CDR3 protein is CASSRIAGGIYEQYF. CDR3 nucleotides: TGTGCCAGCAGCCGGATAGCGGGCGGAATCTACGAGCAGTACTTC.

V and J are TRBV2 and TRBJ1-5; D perhaps matches TRBD1 (5 bases). The CDR3 runs to 18 residues. V lost 4 bases and J 2 bases, leaving 21 bases between the germline ends. Per germline, CDR1 SNHLY and CDR2 FYNNEI. The CDR3 DNA reads TGTGCCAGCAGTGGACGTGTCGGGGGTGCAATGGGCAATCAGCCCCAGCATTTT. This encodes CASSGRVGGAMGNQPQHF.

The chain has TRBV2 and TRBJ2-2; 9 nucleotides match TRBD1. Germline V gene data show CDR1 as SNHLY and CDR2 as FYNNEI. The CDR3 contains 15 residues. J gave up 0 bases and V 6 bases, and 2 bases lay outside the gene matches. The CDR3 reads CASRRTGANTGELFF. The CDR3, as DNA: TGTGCCAGCAGGCGGACAGGGGCGAACACCGGGGAGCTGTTTTTT.

The gene calls are TRBV20-1 and TRBJ2-2; D possibly corresponds to TRBD1 (5 bases). Germline V gene sequence: CDR1 DFQATT, CDR2 SNEGSKA (reference sequence). V was cut by 6 bases and J by 4 bases, with 6 bases left in between. This CDR3 has 11 residues. CDR3 sequence: CSAQGTGELFF. The CDR3 DNA follows: TGCAGTGCCCAGGGCACCGGGGAGCTGTTTTTT.

The chain couples TRBV24-1 to TRBJ1-2; TRBD1 matches 9 bases. After removal of 10 bases from V and 9 bases from J, the junction contained 5 bases not matched to a gene. CDR1 is KGHDR, CDR2 SFDVKD, per germline. The CDR3 consists of 11 residues. This CDR3 is CATGQGVSYTF. In DNA, the CDR3 is TGTGCCACGGGACAGGGTGTAAGCTACACCTTC.

The chain recombines TRBV27 with TRBJ2-7; no reliable D call. Germline assignment: CDR1 MNHEY and CDR2 SMNVEV (reference sequence). CDR3 length equals 13 residues. Between the trimmed V and J ends, which lost 3 bases and 2 bases, there was a span of 8 bases. CDR3 nucleotides: TGTGCCAGCAGTTTCAACGCAGCCTACGAGCAGTACTTC. Amino acids: CASSFNAAYEQYF.

Turning to this clone: The sample holds other DNA sequences that translate to the same CDR3. J is TRBJ1-1 and V is TRBV6-5; maybe TRBD1 (5 bases). The CDR3 length is 14 residues. CDR1 is MNHEY and CDR2 is SVGAGI in the germline V gene. Trimming pared 0 bases from V and 5 bases from J, leaving 10 bases between. Written as DNA, the CDR3 is TGTGCCAGCAGTTACTCCGCAGGGAGAACTGAAGCTTTCTTT. Translating it yields CASSYSAGRTEAFF.

The rearrangement uses TRBV6-5 and TRBJ1-5; D is undetermined. V lost 6 bases and J lost 3, with 12 bases in between. CDR1 is MNHEY and CDR2 is SVGAGI in the germline V gene. CDR3 length: 14 amino acids. CDR3 bases: TGTGCCAGCAGCCGTACAACTTTCAATCAGCCCCAGCATTTT. Translated, it gives CASSRTTFNQPQHF.

This chain links TRBV10-1 with TRBJ2-1; TRBD2 matches 8 bases. Germline V gives CDR1 WNHNN, CDR2 SYGVQD (reference sequence). Losses at the gene ends were 4 bases for V and 3 bases for J; bases not matched to a gene: 5. The CDR3 covers 15 residues. In DNA form, the CDR3 reads TGCGCCAGCAGTGGCGCGGGGGGTCTCTACAATGAGCAGTTCTTC. Protein product: CASSGAGGLYNEQFF.

This sequence joins TRBV7-9 and TRBJ2-4, with TRBD1 matching over 9 bases. This CDR3 contains 16 residues. V trimming: 5 bases; J trimming: 5 bases; junction bases outside the gene matches: 10. Germline V lookup: CDR1 SEHNR, CDR2 FQNEAQ (reference sequence). CDR3 sequence reads: CASSAPGTGIENIQYF. The CDR3 DNA is TGTGCCAGCAGCGCACCCGGGACAGGGATAGAAAACATTCAGTACTTC.

V is TRBV29-1 and J is TRBJ1-3; possibly TRBD1 for D (6 bases). The CDR3 loop spans 13 amino acids. Between the trimmed V and J ends, which lost 5 bases and 2 bases, there was a span of 10 bases. Germline V CDR1 and CDR2: SQVTM, ANQGSEA. CDR3 sequence: CSVRQGTGNTIYF. The CDR3 coding sequence is TGCAGCGTTCGGCAGGGGACTGGAAACACCATATATTTT.

The gene calls are TRBV12-2 and TRBJ2-3; no DNA check was done on the table's D call, TRBD2. TRBV12-2 is shown as a pseudogene. The CDR3 contains 16 residues. For the CDR3, the DNA is TGTGCAAGTCGCTTGGCACGGTCGGGGGGGAGAGATACGCAGTATTTT. Residues: CASRLARSGGRDTQYF.

This clone was seen only once. This chain connects TRBV4-3 to TRBJ1-3; D gene ambiguous. Germline loops: CDR1 LGHNA, CDR2 YSLEER. The CDR3 is made up of 16 amino acids. V dropped 4 bases and J dropped 0 bases, with 13 bases sitting between them. Here the CDR3 DNA reads TGCGCCAGCAGCCCAGCGGTTGGGTTCTCTGGAAACACCATATATTTT. Amino acid sequence: CASSPAVGFSGNTIYF.

The chain uses TRBV2 and TRBJ1-1; 7 nucleotides agree with TRBD1. CDR1 SNHLY and CDR2 FYNNEI come from the germline V gene. Trimming at V came to 8 bases and at J to 1 base, leaving 7 bases not matched to a gene. This CDR3 is 14 amino acids long. CDR3 DNA sequence: TGTGCCAGCGATGACAGGGCGGGGAACACTGAAGCTTTCTTT. Its translation: CASDDRAGNTEAFF.

The chain carries TRBV6-5 and TRBJ2-3; TRBD1 aligns across 7 bases. The CDR3 loop spans 14 amino acids. V gave up 7 bases and J gave up 2 bases; unmatched junction bases: 6. Germline CDR1 MNHEY, CDR2 SVGAGI. The CDR3 reads CASKQGYLTDTQYF. In DNA, the CDR3 is TGTGCCAGCAAACAGGGGTACCTCACAGATACGCAGTATTTT.

This clone was found a few times. The V and J genes are TRBV29-1 and TRBJ2-7; D uncertain. The CDR3 covers 12 residues. Per germline, CDR1 SQVTM and CDR2 ANQGSEA. Deletions cut 0 bases from V and 3 bases from J, with 6 bases between. CDR3 bases: TGCAGCGTTGAAGAGGGTCGCTACGAGCAGTACTTC. This gives the protein CSVEEGRYEQYF.

The rearrangement joins TRBV5-1 to TRBJ2-2; TRBD1 matches 7 bases. In germline, CDR1 is SGHRS, CDR2 YFSETQ. The CDR3 extends over 14 amino acids. The trim removed 4 bases at V and 5 bases at J, leaving 5 bases unmatched. This CDR3 is CASSEGGWTGELFF. Written as DNA, the CDR3 is TGCGCCAGCAGCGAAGGGGGCTGGACCGGGGAGCTGTTTTTT.

This CDR3 reads CASSWNTEAFF. DNA for the CDR3: TGTGCCAGCAGTTGGAACACTGAAGCTTTCTTT. This chain connects TRBV12-3 or TRBV12-4 to TRBJ1-1; no reliable D call. This CDR3 has 11 residues. V lost 4 bases and J lost 1, with 1 base in between.

The chain has TRBV2 and TRBJ1-5, with 8 bases that match TRBD1. Germline CDR1 reads SNHLY; CDR2 reads FYNNEI. The CDR3 runs to 15 residues. Trimming cost V 3 bases and J 3 bases; bases outside gene matches: 4. The DNA of the CDR3 is TGTGCCAGCAGTGAGACAGGGGTGGTCAATCAGCCCCAGCATTTT. This encodes CASSETGVVNQPQHF.

The genes are TRBV5-1 and TRBJ2-7; possible D gene TRBD2, 6 bases. V was pared by 4 bases and J by 0 bases, with 17 bases between. Germline V gives CDR1 SGHRS, CDR2 YFSETQ. CDR3 length equals 16 residues. The CDR3 DNA reads TGCGCCAGCAGCCTTTGGGACTCCCGGAGCTCCTACGAGCAGTACTTC. This sequence encodes CASSLWDSRSSYEQYF.

This sequence joins TRBV28 and TRBJ1-2, with D hard to call. CDR3 length: 12 residues. The V gene's germline CDR1 is MDHEN and CDR2 SYDVKM. Trimming pared 4 bases from V and 5 bases from J, leaving 8 bases between. The CDR3 DNA is TGTGCCAGCAGTTACACGGGATATGGCTACACCTTC. Encoded protein: CASSYTGYGYTF.

The chain uses TRBV7-2 and TRBJ1-1, with D possibly being TRBD1 (6 bases). Germline V gives CDR1 SGHTA, CDR2 FQGNSA. The V and J ends lost 6 bases and 3 bases respectively, with 11 bases between them. The CDR3 contains 13 residues. The CDR3 sequence is CASREQGYTEAFF. The CDR3 coding sequence is TGTGCCAGCAGAGAACAGGGATACACTGAAGCTTTCTTT.

The chain recombines TRBV15 with TRBJ2-7; 7 bases fit TRBD1. With 3 bases clipped from V and 0 bases from J, the junction kept 8 bases outside the gene matches. CDR1 is LNHNV, CDR2 YYDKDF, per germline (reference sequence). This CDR3 comprises 16 residues. CDR3 nucleotides: TGTGCCACCAGCAGGATACAACAGGGGATCTCCTACGAGCAGTACTTC. Translating gives CATSRIQQGISYEQYF.

The chain couples TRBV6-5 to TRBJ1-2; D is unclear. The CDR3 sequence is 14 residues long. V lost 4 bases, J lost 2 bases, and 11 bases lay in between. CDR1 and CDR2 from the germline V gene are MNHEY and SVGAGI. In nucleotides, the CDR3 is TGTGCCAGCAGTTCCACCTTAGGCAACTATGGCTACACCTTC. This codes for CASSSTLGNYGYTF.

The chain combines TRBV29-1 with TRBJ2-7; 11 bases agree with TRBD2. The V segment lost 7 bases and the J segment 5 bases; nucleotides outside the gene matches: 13. Germline V gene sequence: CDR1 SQVTM, CDR2 ANQGSEA. The CDR3 sequence is 15 residues long. This CDR3 reads CSALIAGGPADEQYF. In nucleotides, the CDR3 is TGCAGCGCCTTAATAGCGGGAGGGCCGGCAGACGAGCAGTACTTC.

The genes are TRBV7-9 and TRBJ2-2; 9 bases align to TRBD1. CDR1 and CDR2 from the germline V gene are SEHNR and FQNEAQ (reference sequence). The CDR3 runs 17 residues. V trimming: 5 bases; J trimming: 1 base; junction bases outside the gene matches: 8. CDR3 in amino acids: CASSQDRGRRNTGELFF. The DNA for the CDR3 is TGTGCCAGCAGCCAGGACAGGGGTAGGAGGAACACCGGGGAGCTGTTTTTT.

This chain uses TRBV10-2 with TRBJ2-3, with D unresolved. CDR3 length equals 12 residues. V was shortened by 4 bases and J by 6 bases, with 8 bases between the two germline ends. Per the germline V gene, CDR1 is WSHSY and CDR2 is SAAADI. CDR3 DNA: TGCGCCAGCAGTGTCCAAATGGATACGCAGTATTTT. Translating it yields CASSVQMDTQYF.